One sample yielded the 18 T cell receptor beta chains listed below, sequenced in a study of cytomegalovirus exposure and HLA in healthy donors. Clones were sequenced by immunoSEQ multiplex PCR, and TCRdb holds only the in-frame ones, with some missing. The sample carries under 85,000 clones, 94% recorded once. The sequenced sample consisted of PBMCs. Source of these receptors: a woman between 18 and 29 years old in good health and CMV-seronegative.

The chain uses TRBV5-1 and TRBJ2-7; 8 bases are a match to TRBD2. V was pared by 7 bases and J by 3 bases, with 6 bases of the junction left unmatched. CDR1 is SGHRS, CDR2 YFSETQ, per germline. The CDR3 loop spans 13 amino acids. The CDR3 region is CASRQRENYEQYF. The CDR3 bases are TGCGCCAGCCGACAGCGGGAGAACTACGAGCAGTACTTC. The full variable domain, with the rest looked up from reference TRBV5-1 and TRBJ2-7, is KAGVTQTPRYLIKTRGQQVTLSCSPISGHRSVSWYQQTPGQGLQFLFEYFSETQRNKGNFPGRFSGRQFSNSRSEMNVSTLELGDSALYLCASRQRENYEQYFGPGTRLTVT.

The chain carries TRBV2 and TRBJ2-7; TRBD1 agrees at 7 bases. This CDR3 has 12 residues. Per the germline V gene, CDR1 is SNHLY and CDR2 is FYNNEI. V shed 6 bases, J shed 3 bases, and the junction held 2 bases outside the gene matches. CDR3 DNA sequence: TGTGCCAGCAGGGGGGACAGCTACGAGCAGTACTTC. It specifies CASRGDSYEQYF.

The chain joins TRBV29-1 to TRBJ1-4; D is undetermined. The CDR3 totals 13 residues. Deletions cut 3 bases from V and 8 bases from J, with 13 bases between. Looked up from germline, CDR1 is SQVTM and CDR2 is ANQGSEA. In nucleotides, the CDR3 is TGCAGCGTTGATCTGGGCGGAGGGGAAAAACTGTTTTTT. This sequence encodes CSVDLGGGEKLFF.

This clone has a single count. This chain joins TRBV4-1 and TRBJ1-2; D might be TRBD1 (5 bases). Trimming took off 0 bases at V and 6 bases at J, with 11 bases between the two ends. Germline CDR1 and CDR2: MGHRA and YSYEKL. This CDR3 region has 14 residues. The CDR3 sequence is CASSQEGQGNGYTF. Written as DNA, the CDR3 is TGCGCCAGCAGCCAAGAGGGGCAGGGAAATGGCTACACCTTC.

In nucleotides, the CDR3 is TGTGCCAGCAGCTGGGGGGGGATCTACAATGAGCAGTTCTTC. This gives the protein CASSWGGIYNEQFF. The chain joins TRBV7-2 to TRBJ2-1, with 7 bases identical to TRBD2. The V segment lost 4 bases and the J segment 3 bases; nucleotides outside the gene matches: 3. The CDR3 totals 14 residues. Germline V gives CDR1 SGHTA, CDR2 FQGNSA.

This chain links TRBV28 with TRBJ2-7; 7 nucleotides agree with TRBD1. CDR1 MDHEN and CDR2 SYDVKM come from the germline V gene. Trimming cost V 6 bases and J 1 base; bases outside gene matches: 9. This CDR3 has 15 amino acids. Here the CDR3 DNA reads TGTGCCAGCAGAGCGATAAGGGACAGATCCTACGAGCAGTACTTC. Translation: CASRAIRDRSYEQYF.

The rearrangement joins TRBV6-5 to TRBJ2-7; a weak D match, TRBD2 (5 bases). The CDR3 loop spans 13 amino acids. V was pared by 10 bases and J by 2 bases, with 15 bases between. Germline-derived CDR1 and CDR2 are MNHEY and SVGAGI. The CDR3 DNA reads as TGTGCCACGTCCAGACTACTTACCTACGAGCAGTACTTC. This gives the protein CATSRLLTYEQYF.

V gene TRBV10-1 combines with J gene TRBJ2-1, with TRBD1 identical over 8 bases. CDR3 size: 14 residues. From germline, CDR1 is WNHNN and CDR2 SYGVQD (reference sequence). V shed 6 bases, J shed 7 bases, and the junction held 8 bases outside the gene matches. CDR3 protein: CASSRDRWRNEQFF. The CDR3 DNA is TGCGCCAGCAGCCGGGACAGGTGGAGGAATGAGCAGTTCTTC.

The chain recombines TRBV30 with TRBJ1-2, with 11 bases fitting TRBD1. This CDR3 is built from 15 residues. The germline V gene has CDR1 GTSNPN and CDR2 SVGIG (reference sequence). The J segment lost 7 bases and the V segment lost 1 base, leaving 8 bases of the junction unmatched. In nucleotides, the CDR3 is TGTGCCTGGAGTGAAGGGACAGGGGGTTACACTGGCTACACCTTC. This codes for CAWSEGTGGYTGYTF.

The genes are TRBV7-9 and TRBJ1-1; no clear D gene. The germline V and J ends were trimmed by 5 bases and 5 bases, with 12 bases remaining between them. CDR3 size: 13 residues. Per germline, CDR1 SEHNR and CDR2 FQNEAQ (reference sequence). CDR3 residues: CASSPPGGTEAFF. The CDR3 DNA reads TGTGCCAGCAGCCCCCCAGGAGGGACTGAAGCTTTCTTT.

This chain links TRBV27 with TRBJ2-1, with 14 bases fitting TRBD2. The J segment lost 8 bases and the V segment lost 10 bases, leaving 10 bases of the junction unmatched. In germline, CDR1 is MNHEY, CDR2 SMNVEV (reference sequence). The CDR3 spans 15 residues. The CDR3 region is CAISPTSGRGHEQFF. The CDR3 DNA is TGTGCCATCTCCCCGACTAGCGGGAGGGGCCATGAGCAGTTCTTC.

The chain carries TRBV5-1 and TRBJ2-3; 8 nucleotides match TRBD1. The V gene's germline CDR1 is SGHRS and CDR2 YFSETQ. The V segment lost 2 bases and the J segment 0 bases; nucleotides outside the gene matches: 8. The CDR3 length is 17 residues. The CDR3 region is CASSFPPGQASTDTQYF. The CDR3 DNA follows: TGCGCCAGCAGCTTCCCCCCGGGACAGGCTAGCACAGATACGCAGTATTTT.

J is TRBJ2-3 and V is TRBV7-2; 9 positions match TRBD2. This CDR3 spans 16 amino acids. The V and J ends lost 2 bases and 2 bases, in that order; junction bases with no gene match: 5. Looked up from germline, CDR1 is SGHTA and CDR2 is FQGNSA. CDR3 residues: CASSLTGGGATDTQYF. The CDR3 coding sequence is TGTGCCAGCAGCTTAACCGGCGGGGGGGCCACAGATACGCAGTATTTT.

The CDR3 DNA sequence: TGTGCCTGGAGTGTTGGGCGGGGGGGCCTCTATGTGGAGACCCAGTACTTC. Amino acid sequence: CAWSVGRGGLYVETQYF. The chain carries TRBV30 and TRBJ2-5; 9 bases match TRBD2. CDR3 size: 17 residues. The V segment lost 0 bases and the J segment 5 bases; nucleotides outside the gene matches: 13. Per germline, CDR1 GTSNPN and CDR2 SVGIG (reference sequence). Complete variable domain (other parts from reference TRBV30 and TRBJ2-5): SQTIHQWPATLVQPVGSPLSLECTVEGTSNPNLYWYRQAAGRGLQLLFYSVGIGQISSEVPQNLSASRPQDRQFILSSKKLLLSDSGFYLCAWSVGRGGLYVETQYFGPGTRLLVL.

This rearrangement joins TRBV11-3 to TRBJ2-7; 9 bases map to TRBD1. V dropped 1 base and J dropped 5; count of bases not matched to a gene: 6. The CDR3 spans 15 residues. Looked up from germline, CDR1 is SGHNT and CDR2 is YENEEA. The CDR3: CASSLVGTGYNEQYF. The CDR3 DNA follows: TGTGCCAGCAGCTTAGTCGGGACAGGGTATAACGAGCAGTACTTC.

This rearrangement joins TRBV11-2 to TRBJ1-1; possible D gene TRBD1, 5 bases. Trimming cost V 1 base and J 1 base, with 13 bases left between them. Germline CDR1 is SGHAT and CDR2 is FQNNGV. The CDR3 spans 16 residues. The CDR3 spells CASSLAPPQGNTEAFF. CDR3 sequence (DNA): TGTGCCAGCAGCTTAGCTCCCCCCCAGGGGAACACTGAAGCTTTCTTT.

This rearrangement joins TRBV2 to TRBJ1-5; D is uncertain. V lost 9 bases, J lost 0 bases, and 9 bases lay in between. Germline V gene sequence: CDR1 SNHLY, CDR2 FYNNEI. The CDR3 contains 13 residues. The DNA of the CDR3 is TGTGCCAGTAGGGAGGGTAGCAATCAGCCCCAGCATTTT. It specifies CASREGSNQPQHF. Using reference TRBV2 and TRBJ1-5 for the parts outside the CDR3, the full variable domain is EPEVTQTPSHQVTQMGQEVILRCVPISNHLYFYWYRQILGQKVEFLVSFYNNEISEKSEIFDDQFSVERPDGSNFTLKIRSTKLEDSAMYFCASREGSNQPQHFGDGTRLSIL.

The rearrangement links TRBV6-4 to TRBJ2-1, with unresolved D. This CDR3 spans 16 amino acids. V dropped 3 bases and J dropped 13 bases, with 25 bases sitting between them. Looked up from germline, CDR1 is MRHNA and CDR2 is SNTAGT. The CDR3 spells CASSEEPMSSSDTQFF. The CDR3, as DNA: TGTGCCAGCAGTGAGGAGCCAATGAGCAGTTCGGATACCCAGTTCTTC.